These T cell receptor beta chains were read from a single sample in a study of T cell repertoires in cytomegalovirus infection. One entry per CDR3 protein, called by TCRdb with MiXCR from the reads. This table holds fewer than 200,000 distinct CDR3 sequences, 9.5% found once. Sequenced input: PBMCs. Every receptor here comes from a human donor in good health (CMV status not recorded). Some clones in this sample may be carry-over from other donors' samples. Both conserved end residues are part of each CDR3. The D gene is left open where the match is weak. Clone sizes are given selectively: once, few, many, or a class where the clone is expanded.

TRBJ1-2	.	TRBV24-1	many	CATSDSTRRGGYTF	TGTGCCACCAGTGATTCCACGCGCCGGGGTGGCTACACCTTC
TRBJ2-1	TRBD2	TRBV7-3	few	CASSLTWVAGRSGEQFF	TGTGCCAGCAGCTTAACGTGGGTAGCGGGACGGTCGGGTGAGCAGTTCTTC
TRBJ2-1	.	TRBV7-2	many	CASSLQWGLYNEQFF	TGTGCCAGCAGCTTACAGTGGGGCCTCTACAATGAGCAGTTCTTC
TRBJ1-3	.	TRBV7-2	many	CASSLGGNTIYF	TGTGCCAGCAGCTTAGGGGGAAACACCATATATTTT
TRBJ1-5	.	TRBV7-2	many	CASSSSGRDFNQPQHF	TGTGCCAGCAGCTCCTCTGGCAGGGACTTCAATCAGCCCCAGCATTTT
TRBJ1-2	.	TRBV2	many	CASSDNRAGYGYTF	TGTGCCAGCAGCGACAACCGCGCTGGCTATGGCTACACCTTC
TRBJ2-1	TRBD2	TRBV12-3/TRBV12-4	many	CASSSLLAGSYNEQFF	TGTGCCAGCAGTTCCCTACTAGCGGGGTCCTACAATGAGCAGTTCTTC
TRBJ2-1	.	TRBV28	few	CASSLYTGFLNEQFF	TGTGCCAGCAGTTTATATACAGGGTTTTTAAATGAGCAGTTCTTC
TRBJ1-5	TRBD1	TRBV12-3/TRBV12-4	few	CASSPRDRAGGNQPQHF	TGTGCCAGCAGCCCCCGGGACAGGGCGGGGGGCAATCAGCCCCAGCATTTT
TRBJ2-1	.	TRBV27	many	CASSLPGDGYNEQFF	TGTGCCAGCAGTTTACCAGGGGACGGGTACAATGAGCAGTTCTTC
TRBJ1-2	.	TRBV20-1	.	CSAPLSPNYGYTF	TGCAGTGCCCCCTTATCTCCTAACTATGGCTACACCTTC
TRBJ2-7	.	TRBV27	many	CASSPNRYEQYF	TGTGCCAGCAGTCCAAACCGTTACGAGCAGTACTTC
TRBJ1-6	.	TRBV2	many	CASSDMLQKPLFSYNSPLHF	TGTGCCAGCAGTGACATGTTACAGAAACCCCTTTTCTCCTATAATTCACCCCTCCACTTT
TRBJ2-7	.	TRBV9	.	CASSVFHSSSYEQYF	TGTGCCAGCAGCGTATTCCACTCCAGCTCCTACGAGCAGTACTTC
TRBJ2-5	.	TRBV7-2	few	CASSLGAGQETQYF	TGTGCCAGCAGCTTAGGGGCAGGTCAAGAGACCCAGTACTTC
TRBJ1-1	.	TRBV11-3	.	CASSLNVGTEAFF	TGTGCCAGCAGCCTCAACGTTGGGACTGAAGCTTTCTTT
TRBJ2-7	.	TRBV20-1	many	CSARDWQRAGWNEQYF	TGCAGTGCTAGAGATTGGCAGAGGGCTGGGTGGAACGAGCAGTACTTC
TRBJ1-2	TRBD1	TRBV29-1	.	CSVPTGDGYTF	TGCAGCGTTCCTACAGGGGATGGCTACACCTTC